Presented here are 21 T cell receptor beta chains from one specimen sequenced in a study of technical replicates of blood from a handful of donors (TCRdb year 2017). Receptors were amplified or captured by the immunoSEQ multiplex PCR assay. The clones in this table, taken by TCRdb from immuneACCESS, are in-frame only. Not every clone is retained; where verified, under half of the shortfall comes from an unresolved V gene, and the cause of the rest is unknown. The sample table lists tens of thousands of clones, around 91% of them with a count of one. In total, the top ten clones hold approximately 3.9% of the sample. The sequenced material came from PBMCs. These receptors all come from a human donor in good health. Some clones in this sample may be carry-over from other donors' samples.

This clone was detected only once. The CDR3 DNA reads TGTGCCAGCAGCTCCTTGTTGGGCAGGGGATATTCCGAGCAGTACTTC. Translation gives CASSSLLGRGYSEQYF. The V and J genes are TRBV11-2 and TRBJ2-7, with a weak D call TRBD1 (6 bases). There are 16 residues in the CDR3. The germline CDR1 and CDR2 sequences are SGHAT and FQNNGV. The V gene lost 4 bases and the J gene lost 6 bases, with 22 bases spanning the gap.

This sequence joins TRBV6-4 and TRBJ2-2; D gene ambiguous. The V gene lost 2 bases and the J gene lost 1 base, with 8 bases spanning the gap. Germline assignment: CDR1 MRHNA and CDR2 SNTAGT. CDR3 length: 15 amino acids. The CDR3 nucleotides read TGTGCCAGCAGTGACACTGTTAGGAACACCGGGGAGCTGTTTTTT. Translation gives CASSDTVRNTGELFF.

This rearrangement joins TRBV7-2 to TRBJ1-1; maybe TRBD1 (6 bases). There are 13 residues in the CDR3. Germline V gene data show CDR1 as SGHTA and CDR2 as FQGNSA. The ends were cut back, 6 bases at V and 2 bases at J, with 10 bases in the middle. CDR3 loop: CASREQGNTEAFF. CDR3 DNA sequence: TGTGCCAGCAGGGAACAGGGAAACACTGAAGCTTTCTTT.

The chain links TRBV21-1 to TRBJ2-1; the D segment call TRBD2 is taken from the table without a DNA check. TRBV21-1 is labeled a pseudogene. CDR3 length: 17 residues. In DNA form, the CDR3 reads TGTGCCAGCAGCAAATTACCGGGGGGTAACTCCTACAATGAGCAGTTCTTC. It encodes CASSKLPGGNSYNEQFF.

This rearrangement joins TRBV5-8 to TRBJ2-7, with 13 bases matching TRBD2. The CDR3 consists of 15 residues. Germline CDR1 is SGHTS and CDR2 is YDEGEE. V lost 2 bases and J lost 9; bases outside the gene matches: 8. CDR3 nucleotide sequence: TGTGCCAGCAGCTTCGGGGGGACTAGCGGGGCGACGCAGTACTTC. It yields the protein CASSFGGTSGATQYF.

The chain joins TRBV27 to TRBJ2-7, with 12 bases lining up with TRBD1. This CDR3 has 15 residues. The germline V gene encodes CDR1 MNHEY and CDR2 SMNVEV (reference sequence). The V and J ends lost 7 bases and 9 bases, in that order; junction bases with no gene match: 13. Here the CDR3 DNA reads TGTGCCAGCAAATCCGCCGGGACAGGGGGCGTCGCGCAGTACTTC. This encodes CASKSAGTGGVAQYF.

A note on this clone: At one end, the junction sequence differs from germline, possibly due to a read error. This sequence joins TRBV15 and TRBJ2-4, with 14 bases identical to TRBD2. The CDR3 runs to 17 residues. The V gene's germline CDR1 is LNHNV and CDR2 YYDKDF (reference sequence). Written as DNA, the CDR3 is TGTGCCACCAGCGCCCCGACTAGCGGGGGGGCCAGAAACATTCAGTACTTC. Translation gives CATSAPTSGGARNIQYF.

This chain uses TRBV6-1 with TRBJ1-4; 9 nucleotides align to TRBD1. CDR3 length equals 16 residues. The germline V gene has CDR1 MNHNS and CDR2 SASEGT. Losses at the gene ends were 4 bases for V and 5 bases for J; bases not matched to a gene: 8. The DNA for the CDR3 is TGTGCCAGCAGTGTGGGTACGGGACAGGGAAATGAAAAACTGTTTTTT. Amino acid sequence: CASSVGTGQGNEKLFF.

The chain joins TRBV18 to TRBJ1-2; a possible D gene is TRBD1 (6 bases). Germline V CDR1 and CDR2: KGHSH, LQKENI. The CDR3 runs 16 residues. Trimming took 3 bases from V and 0 from J, leaving 14 bases between them. CDR3 bases: TGTGCCAGCTCACCGGGTCAGGGGAATGCTAACTATGGCTACACCTTC. Translating it yields CASSPGQGNANYGYTF.

This rearrangement joins TRBV21-1 to TRBJ2-7; the D call in the table, TRBD1, was not verified against the DNA. TRBV21-1 is designated a pseudogene. CDR3 length: 13 residues. DNA for the CDR3: TGTGCCCCCCTACAGGGGCCCACCTACGAGCAGTACTTC. Translated: CAPLQGPTYEQYF.

This chain uses TRBV5-4 with TRBJ2-7; 11 nucleotides match TRBD2. J was trimmed by 5 bases and V by 2 bases; bases with no gene match: 3. Germline V gene lookup returns CDR1 SGHNT and CDR2 YYREEE (reference sequence). The CDR3 loop spans 14 amino acids. CDR3 sequence: CASSFLAGGNEQYF. Here the CDR3 DNA reads TGTGCCAGCAGCTTTCTAGCGGGAGGAAACGAGCAGTACTTC.

The chain links TRBV30 to TRBJ2-1; TRBD2 matches 9 bases. Losses at the gene ends were 4 bases for V and 0 bases for J; bases not matched to a gene: 1. This CDR3 region has 14 residues. CDR1 and CDR2 (germline): GTSNPN, SVGIG (reference sequence). In DNA, the CDR3 is TGTGCCTGGAAGCGGGGGGCCTCCTACAATGAGCAGTTCTTC. Amino acids: CAWKRGASYNEQFF.

The genes are TRBV5-5 and TRBJ2-7, with 10 bases aligning to TRBD2. CDR1 SGHKS and CDR2 YYEKEE come from the germline V gene (reference sequence). This CDR3 contains 16 residues. Trimming cost V 1 base and J 1 base; bases outside gene matches: 5. The CDR3 is CASSLSSGRGSYEQYF. The CDR3 DNA is TGTGCCAGCAGCTTGTCTAGCGGGAGAGGATCCTACGAGCAGTACTTC.

The chain links TRBV6-1 to TRBJ2-7; 11 nucleotides agree with TRBD2. Germline assignment: CDR1 MNHNS and CDR2 SASEGT. CDR3 size: 13 residues. J lost 2 bases, V lost 6 bases, and 0 bases had no gene match. The CDR3 DNA is TGTGCCAGCAGGACTAGCGGGACCTACGAGCAGTACTTC. Protein: CASRTSGTYEQYF.

This clone was picked up one time. This chain links TRBV6-4 with TRBJ2-3, with 7 bases matching TRBD1. The J segment lost 4 bases and the V segment lost 4 bases, leaving 8 bases of the junction unmatched. Germline V gives CDR1 MRHNA, CDR2 SNTAGT. This CDR3 is built from 15 residues. Here the CDR3 DNA reads TGTGCCAGCAGTGTCCAGGGGGAGTCGGCAGATACGCAGTATTTT. Its translation: CASSVQGESADTQYF.

The V call is TRBV4-1, the J call TRBJ2-3, with 13 nucleotides matching TRBD2. Looked up from germline, CDR1 is MGHRA and CDR2 is YSYEKL. This CDR3 contains 17 residues. The V segment lost 2 bases and the J segment 1 base; nucleotides outside the gene matches: 3. The CDR3 here is CASSQPGLAGGTDTQYF. CDR3 DNA sequence: TGCGCCAGCAGCCAACCAGGACTAGCGGGAGGCACAGATACGCAGTATTTT.

The chain employs TRBV6-5 and TRBJ1-2; unclear D gene. Germline CDR1 reads MNHEY; CDR2 reads SVGAGI. Deletions cut 0 bases from V and 8 bases from J, with 10 bases between. The CDR3 totals 13 residues. CDR3 sequence: CASSYSTGSGYTF. The CDR3 coding sequence is TGTGCCAGCAGTTACTCGACGGGAAGCGGCTACACCTTC.

This chain joins TRBV19 and TRBJ2-1; tentative D call: TRBD1 (6 bases). The ends were cut back, 8 bases at V and 6 bases at J, with 8 bases in the middle. The germline V gene has CDR1 LNHDA and CDR2 SQIVND (reference sequence). The CDR3 spans 11 residues. The CDR3 sequence is CASGTINEQFF. In DNA, the CDR3 is TGTGCCAGTGGGACAATCAATGAGCAGTTCTTC.

This clone was observed once. The rearrangement joins TRBV4-1 to TRBJ2-5; 8 bases agree with TRBD1. Germline V gene data show CDR1 as MGHRA and CDR2 as YSYEKL. The CDR3 spans 13 residues. The trim removed 3 bases at V and 5 bases at J, leaving 2 bases unmatched. The CDR3 nucleotides are TGCGCCAGCAGCCAGACAGGGGCCGAGACCCAGTACTTC. Its protein is CASSQTGAETQYF.

The CDR3 spells CASSVVPETSGTTYEQYF. Written as DNA, the CDR3 is TGTGCCAGCAGCGTAGTTCCTGAGACTAGCGGGACAACCTACGAGCAGTACTTC. The chain carries TRBV9 and TRBJ2-7, with TRBD2 matching over 11 bases. J was trimmed by 2 bases and V by 0 bases; bases with no gene match: 10. The length of the CDR3 is 18 residues. The germline gives CDR1 SGDLS, CDR2 YYNGEE.

The chain carries TRBV4-1 and TRBJ2-3; TRBD2 aligns across 9 bases. This CDR3 is 14 amino acids long. V shed 6 bases, J shed 6 bases, and the junction held 7 bases outside the gene matches. CDR1 and CDR2 from the germline V gene are MGHRA and YSYEKL. CDR3 protein: CASSPSGVRDTQYF. CDR3 sequence (DNA): TGCGCCAGCAGTCCTAGCGGGGTCAGGGATACGCAGTATTTT.